Below, 2 T cell receptor beta chains from the same sample are listed, as sequenced in a study of radiation and T cells in renal cell carcinoma. Here immunoSEQ multiplex PCR was the method, and the copy in TCRdb shows in-frame clones only, minus some. The sample contains roughly 80,000 clones, over 65% of which appear only once. The time point: blood 4 weeks post-SBRT, at nephrectomy. Treatment denoted: 15 Gy SBRT to primary tumor, nephrectomy 4 weeks later. The sample here was blood, taken from a patient whose treatment included radiotherapy and nephrectomy. These receptors originate from a woman aged 60-75 years with renal cell carcinoma.

A single count supports this clone. The chain employs TRBV18 and TRBJ1-1, with D hard to call. The V end was cut by 3 bases, the J end by 4 bases, with 9 bases between. Germline CDR1 is KGHSH and CDR2 is LQKENI. The CDR3 is 13 residues long. As DNA, the CDR3 is TGTGCCAGCTCACCCCAACGTCGCACTGAAGCTTTCTTT. Translating gives CASSPQRRTEAFF. The full variable domain, rest sourced from reference TRBV18 and TRBJ1-1, is NAGVMQNPRHLVRRRGQEARLRCSPMKGHSHVYWYRQLPEEGLKFMVYLQKENIIDESGMPKERFSAEFPKEGPSILRIQQVVRGDSAAYFCASSPQRRTEAFFGQGTRLTVV.

Written as DNA, the CDR3 is TGTGCCAGTAGTACCACCCCCCTTTATGGCTACACCTTC. Translated: CASSTTPLYGYTF. This chain joins TRBV19 and TRBJ1-2; D is unclear. Trimming left V 4 bases short and J 5 bases short, with 11 bases between. CDR3 length equals 13 residues. Germline values: CDR1 LNHDA, CDR2 SQIVND (reference sequence).